The following is a TCR beta chain sequence with its context. This entry belongs to a study of cytomegalovirus exposure and HLA in healthy donors. Study-level background: Per a later analysis, the roughly 680 first-cohort and some 130 validation repertoires shared one platform.

From the roughly 120-subject validation cohort, which was separate from the approximately 670-subject first cohort, the donors were drawn. The repertoire was sequenced with immunoSEQ multiplex PCR; TCRdb's copy has only in-frame clones and lacks some. The sample has 65,000 to 80,000 clones, approximately 95% seen once. Sequencing was done on a sample of PBMCs. The sequence derives from a young woman in good health and CMV-seronegative.

The CDR3 reads CASSVGGGGTDTQYF. Written as DNA, the CDR3 is TGTGCCAGCAGCGTAGGCGGGGGGGGCACAGATACGCAGTATTTT. V usage is TRBV9 and J usage is TRBJ2-3; 9 nucleotides align to TRBD2. Losses at the gene ends were 0 bases for V and 1 base for J; bases not matched to a gene: 0. CDR3 size: 15 residues. Germline assignment: CDR1 SGDLS and CDR2 YYNGEE.